The present TCR beta chain was sequenced within a study of vaccination effects on CD4 cells after COVID-19. Looking at the study overall: Post-vaccine draws lagged the second dose by a median of 72 days.

Before sequencing, viral peptide pools were used by the ViraFEST assay to expand antigen-specific CD4+ T cells. Scientists isolated CD4+ T cells after a roughly ten-day culture period ended. Vaccination of participants consisted of two doses of either the BNT162b2 or mRNA-1273 vaccine. Approximately 2 million PBMC per well received approximately 10 IU/ml IL-2 and 8 to 10 ug/ml peptides in culture. Details on this clone: Its cognate antigen is unknown.

Germline values: CDR1 MNHNS, CDR2 SASEGT. V was shortened by 2 bases and J by 3 bases, with 5 bases between the two germline ends. The CDR3 loop spans 13 amino acids. Generated by immunoSEQ multiplex PCR, the TCRdb table keeps only in-frame clones and is missing some. Seen here are tens of thousands of clones, around 81% observed once, and the top ten hold more than 1%. Study-wide findings and caveats: Substantial clonal contraction characterized both infection- and vaccine-induced clones late after vaccination. Vaccine-induced clones in healthy vaccinees cross-reacted with common cold coronaviruses in only 1 of 255 cases.

This specimen consisted of CD4+ T cells from PBMCs cultured with HCoV-229E spike peptides, obtained after COVID-19 vaccination. The genes are TRBV6-1 and TRBJ2-1; unclear D gene. The receptor comes from a human donor who received a COVID-19 vaccine. CDR3 region: CASSEIHYNEQFF. CDR3 DNA: TGTGCCAGCAGTGAAATTCACTACAATGAGCAGTTCTTC.